Detailed here is one T cell receptor beta chain. Authors' data handling: Nucleated cell number was recorded as an estimate derived from reference gene primer amplification. Using immunoSEQ multiplex PCR, the repertoire was profiled, and TCRdb retains in-frame clones only, with some absent. V and J calls and clone size come straight from that table; D and trimming were deduced from the DNA. In the table there are some 39,000 clones, around 86% of which are singletons. This sample is drawn from a study of blood T cell repertoires in COVID-19. The overall study: The origin of the acute and convalescent COVID-19 samples was the United States, Italy and Spain.

The CDR3 consists of 14 residues. V lost 1 base to trimming and J lost 4 bases; unmatched junction nucleotides: 1. Germline values: CDR1 GTSNPN, CDR2 SVGIG (reference sequence). This sequence joins TRBV30 and TRBJ2-7; 13 bases are shared with TRBD2. Sequences were obtained from peripheral blood. The receptor comes from a man aged 40-55 years with active COVID-19. The CDR3 here is CAWSGTSGSYEQYF. The CDR3 DNA sequence: TGTGCCTGGAGTGGGACTAGCGGGAGTTACGAGCAGTACTTC.